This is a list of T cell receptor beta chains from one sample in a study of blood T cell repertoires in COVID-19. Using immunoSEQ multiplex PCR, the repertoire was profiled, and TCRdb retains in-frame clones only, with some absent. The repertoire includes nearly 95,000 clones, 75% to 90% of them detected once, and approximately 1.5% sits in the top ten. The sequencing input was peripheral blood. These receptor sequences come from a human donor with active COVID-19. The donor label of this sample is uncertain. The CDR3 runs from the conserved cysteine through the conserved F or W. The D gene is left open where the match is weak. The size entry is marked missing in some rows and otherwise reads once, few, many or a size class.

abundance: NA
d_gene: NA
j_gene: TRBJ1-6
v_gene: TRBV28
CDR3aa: CASSPGFNNSPLHF
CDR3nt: TGTGCCAGCAGTCCAGGGTTCAATAATTCACCCCTCCACTTT

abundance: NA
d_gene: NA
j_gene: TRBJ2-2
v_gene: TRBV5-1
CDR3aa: CASSHSAGELFF
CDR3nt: TGCGCCAGCAGCCACTCGGCCGGGGAGCTGTTTTTT

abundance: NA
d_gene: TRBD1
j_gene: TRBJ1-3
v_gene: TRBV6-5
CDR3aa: CASSRQGQSGNTIYF
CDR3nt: TGTGCCAGCAGCCGACAGGGACAATCTGGAAACACCATATATTTT

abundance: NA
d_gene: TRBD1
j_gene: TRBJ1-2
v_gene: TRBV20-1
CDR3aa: CSARQGAGYTF
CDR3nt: TGCAGTGCTAGACAGGGGGCCGGCTACACCTTC

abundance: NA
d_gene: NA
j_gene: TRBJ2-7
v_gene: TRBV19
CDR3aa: CASSIVTRGTYEQYF
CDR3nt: TGTGCCAGTAGTATAGTCACCAGGGGCACCTACGAGCAGTACTTC

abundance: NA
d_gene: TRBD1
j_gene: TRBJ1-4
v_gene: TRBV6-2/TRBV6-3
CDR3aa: CASSRQGAREKLFF
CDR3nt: TGTGCCAGCAGTCGACAGGGGGCGCGTGAAAAACTGTTTTTT

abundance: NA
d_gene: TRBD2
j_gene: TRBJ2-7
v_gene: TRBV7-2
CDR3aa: CASSLRGGAAEQYF
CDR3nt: TGTGCCAGCAGCTTACGCGGGGGGGCGGCCGAGCAGTACTTC

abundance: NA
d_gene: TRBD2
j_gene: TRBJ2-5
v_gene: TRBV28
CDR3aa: CASSLQREDQETQYF
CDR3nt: TGTGCCAGCAGTTTGCAGCGGGAGGACCAAGAGACCCAGTACTTC

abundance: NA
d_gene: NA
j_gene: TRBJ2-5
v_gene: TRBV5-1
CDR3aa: CASRLGVADIQETQYF
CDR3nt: TGCGCCAGCCGTTTAGGGGTAGCGGATATACAAGAGACCCAGTACTTC

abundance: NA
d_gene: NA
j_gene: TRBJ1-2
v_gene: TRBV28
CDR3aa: CASSSSGGNRAYGYTF
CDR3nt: TGTGCCAGCAGTTCATCGGGGGGCAATAGGGCTTATGGCTACACCTTC

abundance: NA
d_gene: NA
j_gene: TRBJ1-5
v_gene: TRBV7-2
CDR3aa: CASSFGNQPQHF
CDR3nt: TGTGCCAGCAGCTTCGGGAATCAGCCCCAGCATTTT

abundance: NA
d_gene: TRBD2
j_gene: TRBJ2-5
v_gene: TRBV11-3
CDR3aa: CASSLGGLAAGTQYF
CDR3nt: TGTGCCAGCAGCTTAGGGGGACTAGCCGCTGGGACCCAGTACTTC

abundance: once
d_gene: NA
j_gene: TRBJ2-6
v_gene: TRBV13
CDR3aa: CASSGEQGSGANVLTF
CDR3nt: TGTGCCAGCAGCGGAGAGCAGGGCTCTGGGGCCAACGTCCTGACTTTC

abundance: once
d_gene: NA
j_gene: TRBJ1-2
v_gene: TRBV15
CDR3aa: CATSILQGDGYTF
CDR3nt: TGTGCCACCAGCATACTACAGGGAGATGGCTACACCTTC

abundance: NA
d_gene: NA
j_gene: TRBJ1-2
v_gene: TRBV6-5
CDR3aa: CASSYDAGIYGYTF
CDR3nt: TGTGCCAGCAGTTACGACGCAGGGATCTATGGCTACACCTTC

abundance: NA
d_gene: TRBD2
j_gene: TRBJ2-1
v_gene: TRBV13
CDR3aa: CASSGPSGETYNEQFF
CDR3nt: TGTGCCAGCAGCGGCCCTAGCGGGGAGACCTACAATGAGCAGTTCTTC

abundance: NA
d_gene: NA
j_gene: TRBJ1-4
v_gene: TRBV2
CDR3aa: CASRRQDATNEKLFF
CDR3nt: TGTGCCAGCAGACGACAGGACGCAACTAATGAAAAACTGTTTTTT

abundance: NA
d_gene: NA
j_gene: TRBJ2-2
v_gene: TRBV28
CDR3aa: CASSFRDRNGELFF
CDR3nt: TGTGCCAGCAGTTTCAGGGATCGGAACGGGGAGCTGTTTTTT

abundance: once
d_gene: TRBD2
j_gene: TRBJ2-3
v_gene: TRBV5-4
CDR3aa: CASSFGGGGSDTQYF
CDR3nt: TGTGCCAGCAGCTTCGGCGGGGGGGGATCAGATACGCAGTATTTT

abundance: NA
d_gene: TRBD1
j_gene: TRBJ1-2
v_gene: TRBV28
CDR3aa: CASSETLGQGNTNYGYTF
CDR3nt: TGTGCCAGCAGCGAAACTCTAGGACAGGGAAATACTAACTATGGCTACACCTTC

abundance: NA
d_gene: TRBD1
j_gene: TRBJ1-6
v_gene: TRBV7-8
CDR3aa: CASSLGTGGALHF
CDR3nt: TGTGCCAGCAGCTTAGGGACAGGCGGGGCCCTCCACTTT

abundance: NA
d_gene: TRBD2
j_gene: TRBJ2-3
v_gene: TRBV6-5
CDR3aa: CASLLAGGLADTQYF
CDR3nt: TGTGCCAGCCTGCTAGCGGGGGGGCTCGCGGATACGCAGTATTTT

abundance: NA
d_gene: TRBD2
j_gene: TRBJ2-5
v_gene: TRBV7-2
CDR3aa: CASSLEFRLAGGQETQYF
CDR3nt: TGTGCCAGCAGCTTAGAGTTTCGGCTAGCGGGGGGTCAAGAGACCCAGTACTTC

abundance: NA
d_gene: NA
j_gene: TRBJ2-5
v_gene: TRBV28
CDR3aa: CASTRGTAYQETQYF
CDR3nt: TGTGCCAGCACCCGGGGGACAGCGTACCAAGAGACCCAGTACTTC

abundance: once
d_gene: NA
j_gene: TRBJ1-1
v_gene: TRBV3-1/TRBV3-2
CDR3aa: CASSQDVGGATLNTEAFF
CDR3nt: TGTGCCAGCAGCCAAGATGTAGGGGGGGCCACCCTGAACACTGAAGCTTTCTTT

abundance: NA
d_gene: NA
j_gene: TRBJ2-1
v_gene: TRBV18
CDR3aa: CASSPPKAITYNEQFF
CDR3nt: TGTGCCAGCTCACCACCGAAAGCGATTACCTACAATGAGCAGTTCTTC

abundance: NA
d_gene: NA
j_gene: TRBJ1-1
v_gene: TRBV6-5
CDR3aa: CASSRQEIYTEAFF
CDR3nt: TGTGCCAGCAGCCGACAGGAAATCTACACTGAAGCTTTCTTT

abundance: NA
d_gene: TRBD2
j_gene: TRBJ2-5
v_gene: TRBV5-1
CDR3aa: CASSMGLAGSRETQYF
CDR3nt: TGCGCCAGCAGCATGGGACTAGCGGGGAGCAGGGAGACCCAGTACTTC

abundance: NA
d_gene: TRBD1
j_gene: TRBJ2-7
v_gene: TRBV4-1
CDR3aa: CASSRSTGTYEQYF
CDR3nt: TGCGCCAGCAGCCGATCGACAGGGACATACGAGCAGTACTTC

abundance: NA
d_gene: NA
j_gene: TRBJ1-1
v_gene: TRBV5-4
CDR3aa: CASSIGVRNTEAFF
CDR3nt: TGTGCCAGCAGCATCGGGGTAAGGAACACTGAAGCTTTCTTT

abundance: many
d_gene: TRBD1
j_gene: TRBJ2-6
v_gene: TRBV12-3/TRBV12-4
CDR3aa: CASSQTGSNVLTF
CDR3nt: TGTGCCAGCAGCCAGACAGGGTCCAACGTCCTGACTTTC

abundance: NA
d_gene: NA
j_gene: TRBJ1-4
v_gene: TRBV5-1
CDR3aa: CASSFRDSTNEKLFF
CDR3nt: TGCGCCAGCAGCTTCAGAGACAGTACTAATGAAAAACTGTTTTTT

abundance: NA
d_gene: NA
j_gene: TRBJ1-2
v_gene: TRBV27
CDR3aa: CASRPAGGQNYGYTF
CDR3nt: TGTGCCAGCAGGCCCGCGGGCGGGCAGAACTATGGCTACACCTTC

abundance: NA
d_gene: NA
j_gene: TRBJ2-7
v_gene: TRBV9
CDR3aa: CASSVGHGTLEQYF
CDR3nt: TGTGCCAGCAGCGTAGGCCATGGGACTTTAGAGCAGTACTTC

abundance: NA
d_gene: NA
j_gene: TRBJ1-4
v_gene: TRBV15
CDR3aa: CATSRGTRGYLDNEKLFF
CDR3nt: TGTGCCACCAGCAGAGGAACGAGGGGGTACCTTGATAATGAAAAACTGTTTTTT

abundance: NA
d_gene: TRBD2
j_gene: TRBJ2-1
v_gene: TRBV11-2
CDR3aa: CASSLVTLLAGGYNEQFF
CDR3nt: TGTGCCAGCAGCTTAGTAACCCTCCTAGCGGGGGGCTACAATGAGCAGTTCTTC

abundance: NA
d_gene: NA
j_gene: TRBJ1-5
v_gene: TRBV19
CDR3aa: CASSIGAAVKGPQHF
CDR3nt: TGTGCCAGTAGTATAGGAGCCGCGGTGAAAGGTCCCCAGCATTTT

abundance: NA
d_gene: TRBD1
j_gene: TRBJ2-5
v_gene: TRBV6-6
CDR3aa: CASRNSGQGQTQYF
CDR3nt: TGTGCCAGCAGGAACTCGGGACAGGGGCAGACCCAGTACTTC

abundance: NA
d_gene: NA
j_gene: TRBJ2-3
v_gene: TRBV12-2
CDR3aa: CASRLVGLGTSRTDTQYF
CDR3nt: NA

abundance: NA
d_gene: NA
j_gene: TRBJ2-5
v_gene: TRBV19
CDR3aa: CASSSSWVETQYF
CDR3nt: TGTGCCAGTAGTTCTAGCTGGGTTGAGACCCAGTACTTC

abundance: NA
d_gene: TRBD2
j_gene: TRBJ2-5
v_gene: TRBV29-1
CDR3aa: CSVASSGGWTQYF
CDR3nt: TGCAGCGTTGCGAGTAGCGGGGGTTGGACCCAGTACTTC

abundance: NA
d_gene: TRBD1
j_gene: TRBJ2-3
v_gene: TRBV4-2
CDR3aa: CASSQDPRDSTTDTQYF
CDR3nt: TGTGCCAGCAGCCAAGATCCCCGGGACAGTACCACAGATACGCAGTATTTT

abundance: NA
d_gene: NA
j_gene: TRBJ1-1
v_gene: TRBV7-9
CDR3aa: CASVWETEAFF
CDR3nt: TGTGCCAGCGTTTGGGAGACTGAAGCTTTCTTT

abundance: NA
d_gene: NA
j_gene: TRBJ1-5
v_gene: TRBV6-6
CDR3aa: CASSYSGPQGQPQHF
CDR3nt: TGTGCCAGCAGTTACTCAGGGCCACAGGGTCAGCCCCAGCATTTT

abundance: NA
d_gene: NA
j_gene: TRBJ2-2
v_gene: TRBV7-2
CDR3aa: CASSSLGGSGTGELFF
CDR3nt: TGTGCCAGCAGCTCCCTGGGCGGGTCCGGGACCGGGGAGCTGTTTTTT

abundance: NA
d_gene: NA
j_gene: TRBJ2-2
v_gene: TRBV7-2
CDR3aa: CASSLSNYDTGELFF
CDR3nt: TGTGCCAGCAGCTTAAGCAATTATGACACCGGGGAGCTGTTTTTT

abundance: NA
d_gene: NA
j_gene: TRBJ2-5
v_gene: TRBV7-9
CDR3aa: CASRKDSQETQYF
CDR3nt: TGTGCCAGCAGGAAGGACAGCCAAGAGACCCAGTACTTC

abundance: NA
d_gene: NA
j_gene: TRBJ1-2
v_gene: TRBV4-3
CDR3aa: CASSPRVGGIYGYTF
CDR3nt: TGCGCCAGCAGCCCGCGGGTCGGGGGGATCTATGGCTACACCTTC

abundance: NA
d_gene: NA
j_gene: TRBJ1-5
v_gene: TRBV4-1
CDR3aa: CASSQVPGSNQPQHF
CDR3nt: TGCGCCAGCAGCCAAGTTCCAGGGAGCAATCAGCCCCAGCATTTT

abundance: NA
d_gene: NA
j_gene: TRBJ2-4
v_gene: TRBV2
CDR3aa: CASSEPAQGYIQYF
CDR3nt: TGTGCCAGCAGTGAACCGGCACAGGGATACATTCAGTACTTC

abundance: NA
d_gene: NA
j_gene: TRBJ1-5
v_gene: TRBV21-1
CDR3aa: CASSKLTGEQPQHF
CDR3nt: TGTGCCAGCAGCAAATTGACAGGGGAACAGCCCCAGCATTTT

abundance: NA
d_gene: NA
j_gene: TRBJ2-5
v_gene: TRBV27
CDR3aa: CASSLTLDRAQETQYF
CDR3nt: TGTGCCAGCAGTTTAACTTTAGACAGAGCGCAAGAGACCCAGTACTTC

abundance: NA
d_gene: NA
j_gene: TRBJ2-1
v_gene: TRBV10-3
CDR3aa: CAISQGNSNEQFF
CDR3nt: TGTGCCATCAGCCAGGGAAACAGCAATGAGCAGTTCTTC

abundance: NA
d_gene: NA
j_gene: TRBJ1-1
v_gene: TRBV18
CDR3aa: CASSPGMNTEAFF
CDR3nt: TGTGCCAGCTCACCGGGCATGAACACTGAAGCTTTCTTT